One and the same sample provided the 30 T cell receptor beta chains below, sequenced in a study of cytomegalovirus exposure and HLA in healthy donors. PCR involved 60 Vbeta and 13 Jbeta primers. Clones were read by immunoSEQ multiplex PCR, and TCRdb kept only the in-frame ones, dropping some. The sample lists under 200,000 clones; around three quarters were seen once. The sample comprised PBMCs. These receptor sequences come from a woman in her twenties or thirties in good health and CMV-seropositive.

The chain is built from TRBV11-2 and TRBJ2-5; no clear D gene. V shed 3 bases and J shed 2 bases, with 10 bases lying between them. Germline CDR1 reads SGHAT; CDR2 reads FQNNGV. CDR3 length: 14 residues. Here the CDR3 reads CASSFYMTQETQYF. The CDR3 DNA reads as TGTGCCAGCAGCTTTTACATGACACAAGAGACCCAGTACTTC.

CDR3 coding DNA: TGTGCCAGCAGTCCTCGGGAGGGCCTCCCCCAGCATTTT. Encoded protein: CASSPREGLPQHF. The V gene is TRBV6-5, the J gene TRBJ1-5; D is undetermined. The germline V gene encodes CDR1 MNHEY and CDR2 SVGAGI. V shed 5 bases and J shed 10 bases, with 15 bases lying between them. The CDR3 is made up of 13 amino acids.

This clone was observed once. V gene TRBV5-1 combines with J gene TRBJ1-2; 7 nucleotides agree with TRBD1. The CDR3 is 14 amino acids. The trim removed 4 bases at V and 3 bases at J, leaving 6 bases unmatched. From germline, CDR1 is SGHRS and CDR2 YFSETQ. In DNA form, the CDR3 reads TGCGCCAGCAGCCAAGGGGGCGCCGACTATGGCTACACCTTC. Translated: CASSQGGADYGYTF.

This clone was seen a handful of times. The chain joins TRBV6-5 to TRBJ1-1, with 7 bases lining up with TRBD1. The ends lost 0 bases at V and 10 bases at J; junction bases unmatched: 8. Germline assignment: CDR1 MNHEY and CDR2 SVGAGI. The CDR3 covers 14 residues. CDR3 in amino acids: CASSYSPADRVAFF. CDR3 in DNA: TGTGCCAGCAGTTACTCGCCCGCCGACAGGGTAGCTTTCTTT.

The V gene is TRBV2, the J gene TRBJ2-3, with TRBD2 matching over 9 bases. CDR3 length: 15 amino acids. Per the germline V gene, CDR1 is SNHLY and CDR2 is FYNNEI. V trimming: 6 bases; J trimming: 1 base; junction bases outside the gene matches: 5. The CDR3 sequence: CASRETSGRTDTQYF. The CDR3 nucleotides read TGTGCCAGCAGGGAGACTAGCGGACGCACAGATACGCAGTATTTT.

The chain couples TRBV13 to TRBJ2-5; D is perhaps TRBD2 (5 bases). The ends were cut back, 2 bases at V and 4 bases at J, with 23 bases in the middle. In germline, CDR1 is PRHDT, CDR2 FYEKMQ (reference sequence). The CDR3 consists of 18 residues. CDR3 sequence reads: CASSLSLEDSFVLETQYF. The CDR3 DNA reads TGTGCCAGCAGCTTAAGTTTGGAGGACTCGTTTGTTTTAGAGACCCAGTACTTC.

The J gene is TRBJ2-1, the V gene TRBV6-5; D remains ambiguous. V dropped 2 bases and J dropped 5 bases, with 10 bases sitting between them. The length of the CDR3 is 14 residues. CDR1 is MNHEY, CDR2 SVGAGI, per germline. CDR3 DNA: TGTGCCAGCAGTTACGCCCACAGAGACAATGAGCAGTTCTTC. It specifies CASSYAHRDNEQFF.

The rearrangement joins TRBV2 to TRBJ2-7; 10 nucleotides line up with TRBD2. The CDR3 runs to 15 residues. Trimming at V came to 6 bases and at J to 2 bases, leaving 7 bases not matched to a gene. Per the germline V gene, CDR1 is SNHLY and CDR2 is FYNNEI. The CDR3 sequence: CASRAGTSETYEQYF. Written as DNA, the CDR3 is TGTGCCAGCAGAGCCGGGACTAGCGAGACCTACGAGCAGTACTTC.

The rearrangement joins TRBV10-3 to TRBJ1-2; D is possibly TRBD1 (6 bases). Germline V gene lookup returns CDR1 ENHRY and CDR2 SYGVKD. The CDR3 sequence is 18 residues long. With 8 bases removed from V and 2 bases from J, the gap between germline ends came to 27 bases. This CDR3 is CAIQGQEGVGATNYGYTF. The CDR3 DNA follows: TGTGCCATCCAGGGGCAGGAAGGCGTGGGGGCAACCAACTATGGCTACACCTTC.

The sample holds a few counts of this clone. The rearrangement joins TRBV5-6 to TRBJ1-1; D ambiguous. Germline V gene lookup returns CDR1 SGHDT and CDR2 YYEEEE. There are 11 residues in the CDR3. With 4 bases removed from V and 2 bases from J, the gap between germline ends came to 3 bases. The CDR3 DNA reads TGTGCCAGCAGCCTAAACACTGAAGCTTTCTTT. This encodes CASSLNTEAFF.

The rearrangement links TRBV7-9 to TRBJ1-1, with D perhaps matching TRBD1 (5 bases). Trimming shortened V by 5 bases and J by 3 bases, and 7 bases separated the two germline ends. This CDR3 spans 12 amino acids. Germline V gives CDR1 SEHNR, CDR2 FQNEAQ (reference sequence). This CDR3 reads CASSLRDTEAFF. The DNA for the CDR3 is TGTGCCAGCAGCCTCAGGGACACTGAAGCTTTCTTT.

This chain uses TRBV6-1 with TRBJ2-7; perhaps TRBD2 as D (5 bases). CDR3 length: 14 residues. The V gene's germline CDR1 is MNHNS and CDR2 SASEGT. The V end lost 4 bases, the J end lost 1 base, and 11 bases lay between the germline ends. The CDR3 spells CASSGGARSYEQYF. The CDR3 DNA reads TGTGCCAGCAGTGGGGGAGCTAGGTCCTACGAGCAGTACTTC.

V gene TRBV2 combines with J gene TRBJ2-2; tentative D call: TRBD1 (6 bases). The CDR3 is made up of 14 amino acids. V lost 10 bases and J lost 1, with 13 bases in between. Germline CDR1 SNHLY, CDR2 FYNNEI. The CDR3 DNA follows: TGTGCCACCAAGACAGGTGGGAACACCGGGGAGCTGTTTTTT. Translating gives CATKTGGNTGELFF.

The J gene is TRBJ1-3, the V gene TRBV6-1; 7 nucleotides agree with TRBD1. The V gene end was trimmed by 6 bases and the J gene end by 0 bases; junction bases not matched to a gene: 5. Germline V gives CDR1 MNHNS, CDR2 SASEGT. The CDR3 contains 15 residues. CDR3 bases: TGTGCCAGCAGCCTACAGGGGAGCTCTGGAAACACCATATATTTT. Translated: CASSLQGSSGNTIYF.

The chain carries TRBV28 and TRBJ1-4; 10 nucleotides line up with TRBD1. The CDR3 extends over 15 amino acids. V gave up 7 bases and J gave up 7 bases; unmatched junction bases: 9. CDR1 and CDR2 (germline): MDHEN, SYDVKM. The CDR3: CASTPAGTGVEKLFF. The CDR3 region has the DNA TGTGCCAGCACCCCAGCTGGGACAGGGGTTGAAAAACTGTTTTTT.

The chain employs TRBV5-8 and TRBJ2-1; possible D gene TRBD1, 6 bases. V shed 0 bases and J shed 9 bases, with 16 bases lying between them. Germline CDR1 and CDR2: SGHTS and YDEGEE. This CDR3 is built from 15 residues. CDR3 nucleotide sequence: TGTGCCAGCAGCTTGGATGTCTTGGGGGCTGGTGAGCAGTTCTTC. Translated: CASSLDVLGAGEQFF. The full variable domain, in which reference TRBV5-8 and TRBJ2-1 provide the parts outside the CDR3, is EAGVTQSPTHLIKTRGQQATLRCSPISGHTSVYWYQQALGLGLQFLLWYDEGEERNRGNFPPRFSGRQFPNYSSELNVNALELEDSALYLCASSLDVLGAGEQFFGPGTRLTVL.

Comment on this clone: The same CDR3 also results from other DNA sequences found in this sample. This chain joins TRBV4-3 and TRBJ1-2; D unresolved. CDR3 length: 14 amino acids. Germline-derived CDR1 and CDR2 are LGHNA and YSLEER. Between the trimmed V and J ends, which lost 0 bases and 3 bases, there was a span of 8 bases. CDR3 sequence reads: CASSQDAGYYGYTF. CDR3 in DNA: TGCGCCAGCAGCCAAGATGCGGGATACTATGGCTACACCTTC.

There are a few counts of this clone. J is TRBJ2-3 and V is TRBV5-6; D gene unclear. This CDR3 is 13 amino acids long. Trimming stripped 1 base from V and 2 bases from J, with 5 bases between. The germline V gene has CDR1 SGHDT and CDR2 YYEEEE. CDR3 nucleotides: TGTGCCAGCAGCTTGAAAGCCACAGATACGCAGTATTTT. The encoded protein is CASSLKATDTQYF.

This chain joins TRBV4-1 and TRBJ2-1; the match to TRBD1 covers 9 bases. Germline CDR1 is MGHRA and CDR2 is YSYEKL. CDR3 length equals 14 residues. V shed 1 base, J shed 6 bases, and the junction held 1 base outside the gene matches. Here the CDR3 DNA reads TGCGCCAGCAGCCAAGGGGGACAGGGCAATGAGCAGTTCTTC. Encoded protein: CASSQGGQGNEQFF.

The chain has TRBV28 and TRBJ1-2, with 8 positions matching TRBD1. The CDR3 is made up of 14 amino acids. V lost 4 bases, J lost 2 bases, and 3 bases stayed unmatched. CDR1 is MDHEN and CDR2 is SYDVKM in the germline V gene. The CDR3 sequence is CASSSQGANYGYTF. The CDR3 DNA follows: TGTGCCAGCAGTTCTCAGGGGGCGAACTATGGCTACACCTTC.

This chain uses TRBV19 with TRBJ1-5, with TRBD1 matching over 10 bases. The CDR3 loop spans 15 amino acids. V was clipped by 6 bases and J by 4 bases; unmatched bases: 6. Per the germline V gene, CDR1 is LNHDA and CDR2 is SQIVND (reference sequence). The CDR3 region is CASSPRGQGNQPQHF. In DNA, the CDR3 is TGTGCCAGTAGCCCCCGGGGACAGGGGAATCAGCCCCAGCATTTT.

CDR3 coding DNA: TGTGCCAGCTCACCAGAGCCGGGAAACACCATATATTTT. Translating gives CASSPEPGNTIYF. The chain recombines TRBV18 with TRBJ1-3; D is ambiguous. Germline V gene lookup returns CDR1 KGHSH and CDR2 LQKENI. With 2 bases removed from V and 4 bases from J, the gap between germline ends came to 6 bases. CDR3 size: 13 residues. Drawing the rest from reference TRBV18 and TRBJ1-3, the complete variable domain is NAGVMQNPRHLVRRRGQEARLRCSPMKGHSHVYWYRQLPEEGLKFMVYLQKENIIDESGMPKERFSAEFPKEGPSILRIQQVVRGDSAAYFCASSPEPGNTIYFGEGSWLTVV.

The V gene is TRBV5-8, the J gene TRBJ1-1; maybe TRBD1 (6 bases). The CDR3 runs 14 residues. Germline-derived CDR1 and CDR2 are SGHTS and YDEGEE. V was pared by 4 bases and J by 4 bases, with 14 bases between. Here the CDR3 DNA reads TGTGCCAGCAGCCTATCGTGGGGGCTCACTGAAGCTTTCTTT. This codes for CASSLSWGLTEAFF.

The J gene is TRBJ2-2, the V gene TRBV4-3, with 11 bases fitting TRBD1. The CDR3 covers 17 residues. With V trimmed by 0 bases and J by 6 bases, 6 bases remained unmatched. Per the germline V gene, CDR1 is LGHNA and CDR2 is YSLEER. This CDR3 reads CASSQDPGQGGAGELFF. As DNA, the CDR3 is TGCGCCAGCAGCCAAGACCCGGGACAGGGGGGGGCCGGGGAGCTGTTTTTT.

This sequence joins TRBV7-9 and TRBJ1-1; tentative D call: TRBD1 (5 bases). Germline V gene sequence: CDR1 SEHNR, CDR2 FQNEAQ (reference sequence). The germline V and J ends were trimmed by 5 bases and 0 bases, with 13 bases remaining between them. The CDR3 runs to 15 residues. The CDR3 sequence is CASSLATALNTEAFF. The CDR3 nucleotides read TGTGCCAGCAGCCTCGCGACAGCGCTGAACACTGAAGCTTTCTTT. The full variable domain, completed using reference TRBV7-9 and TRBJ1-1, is DTGVSQNPRHKITKRGQNVTFRCDPISEHNRLYWYRQTLGQGPEFLTYFQNEAQLEKSRLLSDRFSAERPKGSFSTLEIQRTEQGDSAMYLCASSLATALNTEAFFGQGTRLTVV.

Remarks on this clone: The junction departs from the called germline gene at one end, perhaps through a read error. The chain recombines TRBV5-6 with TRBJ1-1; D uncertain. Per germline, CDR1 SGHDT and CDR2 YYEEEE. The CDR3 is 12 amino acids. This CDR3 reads CASSLAQAFLAF. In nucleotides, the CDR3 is TGTGCCAGCAGCTTGGCCCAGGCCTTTCTTGCCTTT.

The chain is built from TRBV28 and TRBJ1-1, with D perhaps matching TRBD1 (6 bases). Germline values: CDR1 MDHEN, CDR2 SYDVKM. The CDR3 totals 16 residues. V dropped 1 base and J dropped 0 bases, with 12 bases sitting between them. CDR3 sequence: CASSLYGTLMNTEAFF. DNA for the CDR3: TGTGCCAGCAGTTTATACGGGACACTCATGAACACTGAAGCTTTCTTT.

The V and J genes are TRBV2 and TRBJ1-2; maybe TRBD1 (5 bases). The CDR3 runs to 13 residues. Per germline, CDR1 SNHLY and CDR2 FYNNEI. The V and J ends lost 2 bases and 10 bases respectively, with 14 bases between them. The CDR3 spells CASSEQGYDSYTF. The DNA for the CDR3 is TGTGCCAGCAGTGAACAGGGCTACGACTCCTACACCTTC.

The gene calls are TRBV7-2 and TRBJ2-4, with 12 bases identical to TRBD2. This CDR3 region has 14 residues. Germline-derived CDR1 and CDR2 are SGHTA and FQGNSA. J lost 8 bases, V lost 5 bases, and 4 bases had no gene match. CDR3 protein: CASSRTSGDDIQYF. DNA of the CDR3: TGTGCCAGCAGCCGGACTAGCGGGGACGACATTCAGTACTTC.

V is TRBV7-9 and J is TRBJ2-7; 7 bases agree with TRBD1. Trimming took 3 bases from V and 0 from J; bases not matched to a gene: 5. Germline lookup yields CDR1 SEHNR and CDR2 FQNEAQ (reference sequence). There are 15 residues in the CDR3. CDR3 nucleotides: TGTGCCAGCAGCTTGCAGGGGGAACCCTCCTACGAGCAGTACTTC. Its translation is CASSLQGEPSYEQYF.